Listed below are T cell receptor beta chains from one sample, sequenced in a study of vaccination effects on CD4 cells after COVID-19. Some clones are missing from TCRdb's copy, which holds only in-frame ones; the method was immunoSEQ multiplex PCR. This table has about 70,000 clones, around 70% appearing once. These receptors are not linked to any known antigen. Sample: CD4+ T cells from PBMCs cultured with HIV peptides, taken before COVID-19 vaccination. The receptors originated from a human donor who had a prior SARS-CoV-2 infection. Both conserved end residues are part of each CDR3. A D gene is named only where the DNA matches it firmly. Rows give clone size only sometimes, using once, few, many, or a class for an expanded clone.

>TRBJ2-5|TRBV7-2|NA|once
TGTGCCAGCACTCTAAGGCGGCTCGGGGTCGGAGAGACCCAGTACTTC
CASTLRRLGVGETQYF
>TRBJ2-7|TRBV13|NA|NA
TGTGCCAGCAGCCCACAGGGCCCCTACGAGCAGTACTTC
CASSPQGPYEQYF
>TRBJ1-2|TRBV7-9|NA|NA
TGTGCCAGCAGACTGAACAGTTGGGGCTATGGCTACACCTTC
CASRLNSWGYGYTF
>TRBJ2-3|TRBV4-3|NA|NA
TGCGCCAGCAGCCAAGCTCCTAGAAGCACAGATACGCAGTATTTT
CASSQAPRSTDTQYF
>TRBJ1-4|TRBV30|NA|NA
TGTGCCTGGAGTGTAGGGGTCCAGCGTGGGGAAAAACTGTTTTTT
CAWSVGVQRGEKLFF
>TRBJ2-7|TRBV5-6|NA|NA
TGTGCCAGCAGCTCCCAGACAGGAAGCGAGCAGTACTTC
CASSSQTGSEQYF
>TRBJ2-3|TRBV5-4|TRBD1|NA
TGTGCCAGCAGCCCAACCGGACAGGGAACAGATACGCAGTATTTT
CASSPTGQGTDTQYF
>TRBJ2-1|TRBV6-1|NA|NA
TGTGCCAGCAGTGGGGCCTCTCCAAGCTCCTACAATGAGCAGTTCTTC
CASSGASPSSYNEQFF
>TRBJ1-4|TRBV9|NA|NA
TGTGCCAGCAGCGTAGATGTAGCGGCGGGGGATGAAAAACTGTTTTTT
CASSVDVAAGDEKLFF
>TRBJ2-2|TRBV19|NA|NA
TGTGCCAGTCGTTCGGACGGACTGAACACCGGGGAGCTGTTTTTT
CASRSDGLNTGELFF
>TRBJ2-1|TRBV5-1|TRBD2|NA
TGCGCCAGCAGCCCCGGACTAGCGGAGAACAATGAGCAGTTCTTC
CASSPGLAENNEQFF
>TRBJ2-2|TRBV5-6|NA|NA
TGTGCCAGCAGATGGTGGCGCGCCCTTTCCACCGGGGAGCTGTTTTTT
CASRWWRALSTGELFF
>TRBJ1-5|TRBV7-9|TRBD1|NA
TGTGCCAGCAGCTTAGGAGTTGGAAACAGGGGGGGTCAGCCCCAGCATTTT
CASSLGVGNRGGQPQHF
>TRBJ2-6|TRBV18|TRBD2|once
TGTGCCAGCTCACCCTCGGGACTAGCGGGGGCCAGGTCCCCGGCCAACGTCCTGACTTTC
CASSPSGLAGARSPANVLTF
>TRBJ2-7|TRBV9|NA|once
TGTGCCAGCAGCGTAGGGGTGGGGTACCCCTCCTACGAGCAGTACTTC
CASSVGVGYPSYEQYF
>TRBJ2-7|TRBV6-5|NA|NA
TGTGCCAGCAGGGTAGGTTTACAGGCAGACTACGAGCAGTACTTC
CASRVGLQADYEQYF
>TRBJ2-7|TRBV6-6|NA|NA
TGTGCCAGCAGTTACCAGGAGGCGGGACAAGGCGAGCAGTACTTC
CASSYQEAGQGEQYF
>TRBJ1-6|TRBV10-3|NA|once
TGTGCCATCAGAGACATACTGAATTCACCCCTCCACTTT
CAIRDILNSPLHF
>TRBJ1-5|TRBV23-1|NA|NA
TGCGCCAGCATCGGTGGGGGGGCCCTCAATCAGCCCCAGCATTTT
CASIGGGALNQPQHF
>TRBJ1-2|TRBV15|TRBD1|NA
TGTGCCACCAGCAGAGACACAGGGGGTGGCTACACCTTC
CATSRDTGGGYTF
>TRBJ2-7|TRBV30|TRBD1|NA
TGTGCCTGGAATAGGGACAGGAGTTCCTACGAGCAGTACTTC
CAWNRDRSSYEQYF
>TRBJ1-1|TRBV7-8|TRBD1|NA
TGTGCCAGCAGCTTAAGGTCAGGGGGTACGGGCACTGAAGCTTTCTTT
CASSLRSGGTGTEAFF
>TRBJ1-2|TRBV2|NA|few
TGTGCCAGCAGTGAGGACAGACCCTATGGCTACACCTTC
CASSEDRPYGYTF
>TRBJ1-6|TRBV23-1|NA|NA
TGCGCCAGCAGTCAATCTAGTCCAGCGTACTCCTATAATTCACCCCTCCACTTT
CASSQSSPAYSYNSPLHF
>TRBJ2-6|TRBV7-3|NA|NA
TGTGCCAGCAGCTTATTCAGAGGCTCTGGGGCCAACGTCCTGACTTTC
CASSLFRGSGANVLTF
>TRBJ2-1|TRBV5-4|TRBD2|NA
TGTGCCAGCAGCTCTGTAGCGGGGGGCTACAATGAGCAGTTCTTC
CASSSVAGGYNEQFF
>TRBJ2-7|TRBV3-1/TRBV3-2|NA|few
TGTGCCAGCAGCCCTACAGCGAGCTCCTACGAGCAGTACTTC
CASSPTASSYEQYF
>TRBJ1-1|TRBV5-1|TRBD1|NA
TGCGCCAGCAGCTTGATCTCAGGGGGCGGTGACACTGAAGCTTTCTTT
CASSLISGGGDTEAFF
>TRBJ2-7|TRBV27|NA|NA
TGTGCCAGCAGTACACTCCGGGACCCCTACGAGCAGTACTTC
CASSTLRDPYEQYF
>TRBJ2-3|TRBV5-4|NA|NA
TGTGCCAGCAGCTTTGACTCTGGGACAGATACGCAGTATTTT
CASSFDSGTDTQYF
>TRBJ2-7|TRBV2|TRBD1|NA
TGTGCCAGCAGTCGCGACCGACAGGGTGGAAAAGAGCAGTACTTC
CASSRDRQGGKEQYF
>TRBJ2-1|TRBV7-8|TRBD2|NA
TGTGCCAGCAGCTTAGTTGTTACGGGGGGTCTTAATGAGCAGTTCTTC
CASSLVVTGGLNEQFF
>TRBJ1-1|TRBV15|NA|NA
TGTGCCACCAGCCCCCAGGGGTACGGGACAACTGGAGCTTTCTTT
CATSPQGYGTTGAFF
>TRBJ2-1|TRBV10-3|TRBD2|NA
TGTGCCATCAGCGAGGGGCTAGCGGGAGGTACCGCCTACAATGAGCAGTTCTTC
CAISEGLAGGTAYNEQFF
>TRBJ1-2|TRBV7-6|NA|NA
TGTGCCAGCAGCCCCGCGACTGGGTTTGGGGGCTATGGCTACACCTTC
CASSPATGFGGYGYTF
>TRBJ2-2|TRBV3-1/TRBV3-2|TRBD2|NA
TGTGCCAGCAGCCAAGATCGAACTTGGACTAGCGGGAGTCGCGCCGGGGAGCTGTTTTTT
CASSQDRTWTSGSRAGELFF